Listed below are T cell receptor beta chains from one sample, sequenced in a study of T cells in Graves' hyperthyroidism and ophthalmopathy. TCRdb ran MiXCR on the multiplex PCR reads and lists one entry per CDR3 protein. This sample has under 400,000 distinct CDR3 sequences, with 13% found just once. Sample: blood. Receptors originate from a young woman with Graves' hyperthyroidism. Each CDR3 is given with its conserved first and last residue. A D gene is named only where the DNA matches it firmly. Rows may omit the clone size; those that give it use once, few, many or a size class.

abundance	d_gene	v_gene	j_gene	CDR3aa	CDR3nt
many	-	TRBV5-1	TRBJ1-1	CASSLRSIAGQGTEAFF	TGCGCCAGCAGCTTGCGGTCGATCGCAGGGCAAGGGACTGAAGCTTTCTTT
many	-	TRBV9	TRBJ2-7	CASSVAWGGYEQYF	TGTGCCAGCAGCGTAGCTTGGGGCGGCTACGAGCAGTACTTC
many	TRBD1	TRBV5-1	TRBJ2-1	CASSLVFFRQGVYEQFF	TGCGCCAGCAGCTTGGTTTTTTTTCGGCAGGGGGTCTATGAGCAGTTCTTC
few	-	TRBV4-1	TRBJ1-6	CASSQVRPSGDSPLHF	TGCGCCAGCAGCCAAGTTAGACCTTCGGGGGACTCACCCCTCCACTTT
many	-	TRBV7-2	TRBJ2-5	CASSLVLQETQYF	TGTGCCAGCAGCTTAGTGCTCCAAGAGACCCAGTACTTC
-	TRBD2	TRBV28	TRBJ2-7	CASSQYGGGIYEQYF	TGTGCCAGCAGTCAGTACGGCGGGGGTATTTACGAGCAGTACTTC
many	-	TRBV12-3/TRBV12-4	TRBJ2-3	CASVRGYRPSTDTQYF	TGTGCCAGCGTCCGAGGCTACCGTCCTAGCACAGATACGCAGTATTTT
many	-	TRBV7-8	TRBJ2-7	CASRASKAYEQYF	TGTGCCAGCAGGGCGTCCAAGGCCTACGAGCAGTACTTC
few	-	TRBV18	TRBJ2-3	CASSPDLKTGIEQYF	TGTGCCAGCTCACCGGATTTAAAGACGGGCATTGAGCAGTATTTT
many	-	TRBV5-1	TRBJ2-1	CASSQGGGPSYNEQFF	TGCGCCAGCAGCCAAGGGGGAGGGCCCTCCTACAATGAGCAGTTCTTC
many	-	TRBV2	TRBJ2-1	CASSEGIINEQFF	TGTGCCAGCAGTGAAGGTATCATCAATGAGCAGTTCTTC
many	-	TRBV29-1	TRBJ2-7	CSVGDGGAYEQYF	TGCAGCGTGGGGGACGGAGGGGCCTACGAGCAGTACTTC
many	TRBD2	TRBV3-1	TRBJ2-7	CASSPGTSGAYEQYF	TGTGCCAGCAGCCCCGGGACTAGCGGGGCCTACGAGCAGTACTTC
many	TRBD2	TRBV27	TRBJ2-7	CASRLAGPQPYEQYF	TGTGCCAGCAGACTAGCGGGCCCCCAGCCCTACGAGCAGTACTTC
-	-	TRBV20-1	TRBJ2-2	CSARLGNTGELFF	TGCAGTGCTAGATTGGGCAACACCGGGGAGCTGTTTTTT
many	-	TRBV24-1	TRBJ2-3	CATSESRDTRLTDTQYF	TGTGCCACCAGTGAGTCCCGGGACACCCGGTTGACAGATACGCAGTATTTT
many	TRBD2	TRBV3-1	TRBJ2-7	CASSPRASGTYEQYF	TGTGCCAGCAGCCCCCGGGCTAGCGGGACCTACGAGCAGTACTTC
-	-	TRBV10-2	TRBJ2-2	CASGGVTGELFF	TGCGCCAGCGGGGGAGTCACCGGGGAGCTGTTTTTT
few	-	TRBV12-3/TRBV12-4	TRBJ1-5	CASSLVYSPGGIYSNQPQHF	TGTGCCAGCAGTTTAGTATACAGCCCAGGAGGGATATATAGCAATCAGCCCCAGCATTTT
few	-	TRBV11-2	TRBJ2-7	CASSLVPGTTYF	TGTGCCAGCAGCTTAGTCCCGGGGACGACGTACTTC
many	-	TRBV20-1	TRBJ2-7	CSAPPGHGYEQYF	TGCAGTGCTCCCCCTGGACATGGTTACGAGCAGTACTTC
-	TRBD2	TRBV7-8	TRBJ2-1	CASSLGLANRKQFF	TGTGCCAGCAGCTTAGGACTAGCGAACAGGAAGCAGTTCTTC
many	TRBD1	TRBV5-5	TRBJ1-5	CASSLGEDRRYQPQHF	TGTGCCAGCAGTCTTGGGGAGGACAGGAGATATCAGCCCCAGCATTTT
many	-	TRBV20-1	TRBJ2-3	CSARVVGTDTQYF	TGCAGTGCTAGAGTCGTAGGGACAGATACGCAGTATTTT
few	-	TRBV29-1	TRBJ1-1	CSVRGGYYEAFF	TGCAGCGTCCGCGGGGGGTACTATGAAGCTTTCTTT
many	-	TRBV18	TRBJ2-5	CASSPAGTHWETQYF	TGTGCCAGCTCACCCGCCGGGACGCATTGGGAGACCCAGTACTTC
few	TRBD2	TRBV7-2	TRBJ2-7	CASSLSWREGSYEQYF	TGTGCCAGCAGCTTGTCATGGCGGGAGGGATCTTACGAGCAGTACTTC
many	TRBD2	TRBV6-1	TRBJ2-1	CASSPGLAGGRIEQFF	TGTGCCAGCAGCCCGGGACTAGCGGGGGGGCGTATTGAGCAGTTCTTC
-	-	TRBV20-1	TRBJ1-6	CSATRERNSPLHF	TGCAGTGCTACCAGGGAGCGCAATTCACCCCTCCACTTT
many	-	TRBV24-1	TRBJ1-2	CATSGDQGEIYGYTF	TGTGCCACCAGTGGAGACCAAGGGGAGATCTATGGCTACACCTTC
many	TRBD2	TRBV19	TRBJ2-1	CASSDILGGGEFIYNEQFF	TGTGCCAGTAGCGATATCCTCGGTGGGGGGGAATTCATCTACAATGAGCAGTTCTTC
many	-	TRBV6-2/TRBV6-3	TRBJ2-2	CASSYIRLASAGELFF	TGTGCCAGCAGTTATATCCGGCTAGCTAGTGCCGGGGAGCTGTTTTTT
many	TRBD2	TRBV15	TRBJ2-1	CATKSGEGLRNEQFF	TGTGCCACCAAATCTGGGGAGGGCCTAAGGAATGAGCAGTTCTTC
few	-	TRBV6-5	TRBJ2-1	CASSYGGAGNRNEQFF	TGTGCCAGCAGTTACGGGGGGGCAGGGAATCGTAATGAGCAGTTCTTC
many	-	TRBV9	TRBJ2-3	CASSLSGLSTDTQYF	TGTGCCAGCAGCCTCAGCGGACTAAGCACAGATACGCAGTATTTT
many	-	TRBV20-1	TRBJ1-2	CSASPNSYGYTF	TGCAGTGCTAGCCCGAACTCCTATGGCTACACCTTC
many	-	TRBV20-1	TRBJ2-7	CSASGTHWKGTYEQYF	TGCAGTGCTAGTGGGACTCATTGGAAGGGGACCTACGAGCAGTACTTC
many	-	TRBV2	TRBJ2-6	CASSEGGANVLTF	TGTGCCAGCAGTGAGGGCGGGGCCAACGTCCTGACTTTC
-	TRBD1	TRBV7-6	TRBJ2-7	CASSSGGNSYEQYF	TGTGCCAGCAGCTCAGGGGGTAACTCGTACGAGCAGTACTTC
many	-	TRBV28	TRBJ1-1	CASSRPGGLKTEAFF	TGTGCCAGTTCTCGGCCAGGAGGTTTAAAGACTGAAGCTTTCTTT
-	-	TRBV25-1	TRBJ1-4	CASSGGVGLFF	TGTGCCAGCAGTGGGGGGGTCGGACTGTTTTTT
-	-	TRBV9	TRBJ2-6	CGSSVMFPSGANVLTF	TGTGGCAGCAGCGTAATGTTCCCTTCCGGGGCCAACGTCCTGACTTTC
many	TRBD2	TRBV2	TRBJ2-1	CASSGWTSGRILGDEQFF	TGTGCCAGCAGCGGTTGGACTAGCGGGAGGATTTTAGGTGATGAGCAGTTCTTC
-	-	TRBV5-6	TRBJ1-5	CASSLASLPGPQHF	TGTGCCAGCAGCTTGGCCAGCCTTCCCGGGCCCCAGCATTTT
-	-	TRBV2	TRBJ1-1	CDSSEQGETEAFF	TGTGACAGCAGCGAACAGGGTGAAACTGAGGCTTTCTTT
many	-	TRBV13	TRBJ1-5	CASSLGRAVQPQHF	TGTGCCAGCAGCTTAGGACGGGCCGTTCAGCCCCAGCATTTT
many	-	TRBV6-1	TRBJ2-5	CASSYKLGAGQETQYF	TGTGCCAGCAGTTACAAATTGGGGGCGGGACAAGAGACCCAGTACTTC
many	-	TRBV30	TRBJ2-7	CAWSVPGAYEQYF	TGTGCCTGGAGTGTACCCGGGGCCTACGAGCAGTACTTC
many	-	TRBV24-1	TRBJ2-1	CATSGAERNEQFF	TGTGCCACCAGTGGCGCAGAGAGGAATGAGCAGTTCTTC
few	-	TRBV19	TRBJ2-6	CASSIVVGTGSGANVLTF	TGTGCCAGTAGTATAGTAGTCGGCACCGGCTCTGGGGCCAACGTCCTGACTTTC
many	-	TRBV20-1	TRBJ1-5	CSASGQPRDSNQPQHF	TGCAGTGCTAGTGGACAGCCCCGGGATAGCAATCAGCCCCAGCATTTT
many	TRBD1	TRBV6-1	TRBJ2-1	CASSDGTGYNEQFF	TGTGCCAGCAGTGACGGGACAGGGTACAATGAGCAGTTCTTC
many	-	TRBV6-2/TRBV6-3	TRBJ1-5	CASSYVVGNQPQHF	TGTGCCAGCAGTTACGTCGTCGGAAATCAGCCCCAGCATTTT